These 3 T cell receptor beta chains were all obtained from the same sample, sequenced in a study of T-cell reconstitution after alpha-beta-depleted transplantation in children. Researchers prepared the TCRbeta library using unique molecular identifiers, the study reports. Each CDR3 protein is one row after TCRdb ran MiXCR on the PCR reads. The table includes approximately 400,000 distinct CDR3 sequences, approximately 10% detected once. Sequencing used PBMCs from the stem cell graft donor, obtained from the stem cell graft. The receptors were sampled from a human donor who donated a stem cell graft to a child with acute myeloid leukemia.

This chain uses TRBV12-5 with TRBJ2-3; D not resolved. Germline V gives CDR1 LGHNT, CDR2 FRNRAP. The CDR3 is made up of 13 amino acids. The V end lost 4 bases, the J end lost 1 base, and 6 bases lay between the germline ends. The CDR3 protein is CASGWVGTDTQYF. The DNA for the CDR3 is TGTGCTAGTGGTTGGGTTGGCACAGATACGCAGTATTTT. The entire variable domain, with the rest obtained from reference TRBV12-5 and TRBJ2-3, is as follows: DARVTQTPRHKVTEMGQEVTMRCQPILGHNTVFWYRQTMMQGLELLAYFRNRAPLDDSGMPKDRFSAEMPDATLATLKIQPSEPRDSAVYFCASGWVGTDTQYFGPGTRLTVL.

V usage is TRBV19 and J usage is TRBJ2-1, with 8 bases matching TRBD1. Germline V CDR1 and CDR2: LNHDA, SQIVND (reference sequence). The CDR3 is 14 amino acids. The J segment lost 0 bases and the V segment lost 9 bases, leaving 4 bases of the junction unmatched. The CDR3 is CASGGQGSYNEQFF. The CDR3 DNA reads TGTGCCAGCGGAGGACAGGGCTCCTACAATGAGCAGTTCTTC.

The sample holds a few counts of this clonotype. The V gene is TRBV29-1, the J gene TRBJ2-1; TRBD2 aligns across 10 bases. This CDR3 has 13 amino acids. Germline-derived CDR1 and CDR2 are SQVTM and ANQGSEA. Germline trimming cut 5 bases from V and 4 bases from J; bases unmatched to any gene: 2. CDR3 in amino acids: CSVFSGGYNEQFF. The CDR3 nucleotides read TGCAGCGTTTTTAGCGGGGGGTACAATGAGCAGTTCTTC.